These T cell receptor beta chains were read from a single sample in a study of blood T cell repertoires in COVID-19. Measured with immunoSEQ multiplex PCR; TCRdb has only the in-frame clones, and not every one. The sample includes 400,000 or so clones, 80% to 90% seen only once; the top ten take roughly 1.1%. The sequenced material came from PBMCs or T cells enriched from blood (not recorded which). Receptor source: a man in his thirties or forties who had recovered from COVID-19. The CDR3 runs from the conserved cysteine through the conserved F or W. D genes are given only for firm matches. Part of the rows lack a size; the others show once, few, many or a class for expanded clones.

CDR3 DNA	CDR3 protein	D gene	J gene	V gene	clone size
TGTGCCAGCAGTGCGGACAGGGGCGTGCATCAGCCCCAGCATTTT	CASSADRGVHQPQHF	TRBD1	TRBJ1-5	TRBV2	.
TGTGCCAGCTCCCACCGGGGGTTGGTCGGAGAGACCCAGTACTTC	CASSHRGLVGETQYF	.	TRBJ2-5	TRBV18	.
TGTGCCAGCAGTTTCCGGGGTAGCAGCAATCAGCCCCAGCATTTT	CASSFRGSSNQPQHF	.	TRBJ1-5	TRBV28	.
TGCAGCGTTGAAAATAAAGCTTGGAACACTGAAGCTTTCTTT	CSVENKAWNTEAFF	.	TRBJ1-1	TRBV29-1	.
TGTGCCAGTAGTCCGGGACCCATGGAACCGGGAGTGGATACGCAGTATTTT	CASSPGPMEPGVDTQYF	.	TRBJ2-3	TRBV11-2	once
TGCAGTGCTAGTGGAAGCGGGAGCTACGAGCAGTACTTC	CSASGSGSYEQYF	TRBD2	TRBJ2-7	TRBV20-1	few
TGTGCCAGTAGCCTAGCGGGAGCCCAAGAGACCCAGTACTTC	CASSLAGAQETQYF	TRBD2	TRBJ2-5	TRBV19	.
TGTGCCAGCAGTATAGGTGGCAGGGGGCAAGGGCCTGGAAACACCATATATTTT	CASSIGGRGQGPGNTIYF	TRBD1	TRBJ1-3	TRBV28	.
TGTGCCAGCTCACCGCGGCCAACTCCTGAGAACACTGAAGCTTTCTTT	CASSPRPTPENTEAFF	.	TRBJ1-1	TRBV18	.
TGTGCCAGCAGTCGTGGGACAGGGATTACCAATCAGCCCCAGCATTTT	CASSRGTGITNQPQHF	TRBD1	TRBJ1-5	TRBV27	.
TGTGCCAGCCGGACGGGAGGTATAACCTACGAGCAGTACTTC	CASRTGGITYEQYF	TRBD2	TRBJ2-7	TRBV7-2	.
TGTGCCAGCAGTTACGGGGGACAGGGCACTGAAGCTTTCTTT	CASSYGGQGTEAFF	TRBD1	TRBJ1-1	TRBV6-5	.
TGCGCCAGCAGCTTGGAACAGGGGGCCTCTGGAAACACCATATATTTT	CASSLEQGASGNTIYF	TRBD1	TRBJ1-3	TRBV5-1	.
TGCGCCAGCAGCCAAGTCTCGGGGGGTGATCAGCCCCAGCATTTT	CASSQVSGGDQPQHF	.	TRBJ1-5	TRBV4-1	.
TGTGCCAGCAGTGAAATTACTAGCTCAAATGAGCAGTTCTTC	CASSEITSSNEQFF	.	TRBJ2-1	TRBV6-4	.
TGCAGCGTTGATTTCGGGGGTTTCACTGAAGCTTTCTTT	CSVDFGGFTEAFF	.	TRBJ1-1	TRBV29-1	.
TGTGCCAGCAGTTTAGTCCGGGACTCACCAGGAAACACCATATATTTT	CASSLVRDSPGNTIYF	.	TRBJ1-3	TRBV28	.
TGTGCCAGCAGCTGGGGGGCAGGGGGTGAGCAGTTCTTC	CASSWGAGGEQFF	.	TRBJ2-1	TRBV11-1	.
TGTGCCAGCAGCTTTGACGGGATGAACACTGAAGCTTTCTTT	CASSFDGMNTEAFF	.	TRBJ1-1	TRBV5-6	.
TGCGCCAGCAGCCCCGCCATAATTGACAGGGGGGTCTACGAGCAGTACTTC	CASSPAIIDRGVYEQYF	TRBD1	TRBJ2-7	TRBV5-1	.
TGTGCCAGCAGTCTGACAGTGACTAATGAAAAACTGTTTTTT	CASSLTVTNEKLFF	.	TRBJ1-4	TRBV28	.
TGTGCCAGTACCCCCGGAGGGATAGACGAGCAGTACTTC	CASTPGGIDEQYF	.	TRBJ2-7	TRBV19	once
TGTGCCAGCAGTTTACGTCCTCGGTTGTCCTACGAGCAGTACTTC	CASSLRPRLSYEQYF	.	TRBJ2-7	TRBV28	.
TGTGCCTGGGGGGGCCTTTTGGGAGAGACCCAGTACTTC	CAWGGLLGETQYF	.	TRBJ2-5	TRBV30	.
TGCGCCAGCAGCGAGGGGGCTTTTAATGAAAAACTGTTTTTT	CASSEGAFNEKLFF	TRBD1	TRBJ1-4	TRBV5-1	.
TGCGCCAGCAGCCCTGGGACAGGGGCTGCTTTCTTT	CASSPGTGAAFF	TRBD1	TRBJ1-1	TRBV5-1	.
TGTGCCATCAGTGGGGACAAATATAGCAATCAGCCCCAGCATTTT	CAISGDKYSNQPQHF	.	TRBJ1-5	TRBV10-3	.
TGTGCCAGCAGCCTGCAAGGGGCAGGGATTGGTACTTTCTTT	CASSLQGAGIGTFF	.	TRBJ1-1	TRBV3-1/TRBV3-2	.
TGTGCCTGGAGGGTCCAGGGGGCTTCCTACGAGCAGTACTTC	CAWRVQGASYEQYF	TRBD1	TRBJ2-7	TRBV30	.
TGTGCCAGCAGTAGACAGATAAACACTGAAGCTTTCTTT	CASSRQINTEAFF	.	TRBJ1-1	TRBV9	.
TGTGCCAGCAGTACCCAGGTGGCCTATGGCTACACCTTC	CASSTQVAYGYTF	.	TRBJ1-2	TRBV28	.
TGTGCCAGCGGACAGCTGAACACTGAAGCTTTCTTT	CASGQLNTEAFF	.	TRBJ1-1	TRBV11-2	.
TGTGCCAGCAGGCAAACACAGGATCAGCCCCAGCATTTT	CASRQTQDQPQHF	.	TRBJ1-5	TRBV6-5	.
TGTGCCAGCAGTAGACTAGCGGGAGTTGTTGGGTATTTT	CASSRLAGVVGYF	TRBD2	TRBJ2-3	TRBV6-6	once
TGTGCCAGCAGCCCAGACAGGGATGAAAAACTGTTTTTT	CASSPDRDEKLFF	TRBD1	TRBJ1-4	TRBV5-6	.
TGTGCCAGCAGTCACCAGGACAGAGGGCACGAGCAGTACTTC	CASSHQDRGHEQYF	.	TRBJ2-7	TRBV3-1/TRBV3-2	.
TGTGCCAGCAGGCCAGACTGGGCAGATACGCAGTATTTT	CASRPDWADTQYF	.	TRBJ2-3	TRBV12-3/TRBV12-4	.
TGTGCCAGCAGCTTAAGGGACAGGGGGGTTACTGAAGCTTTCTTT	CASSLRDRGVTEAFF	TRBD1	TRBJ1-1	TRBV7-2	.
TGTGCCCTATCGGTCCACAGCAATCAGCCCCAGCATTTT	CALSVHSNQPQHF	.	TRBJ1-5	TRBV30	.
TGTGCCAGCTCACTGTCAAAGGGGTACAGCGGGAGGGCCGTCGAGCAGTACTTC	CASSLSKGYSGRAVEQYF	TRBD2	TRBJ2-7	TRBV18	once
TGCAGCGTTGAAGATGGGGGACAGACCCCTGAAGCTTTCTTT	CSVEDGGQTPEAFF	TRBD1	TRBJ1-1	TRBV29-1	.
TGCGCCAGCAGCGTGGGACAGGGGGCAACTAATGAAAAACTGTTTTTT	CASSVGQGATNEKLFF	TRBD1	TRBJ1-4	TRBV5-1	few
TGTGCCTGGAGTTCCGAGTCCTACGAGCAGTACTTC	CAWSSESYEQYF	.	TRBJ2-7	TRBV30	.
TGTGCCAGTAGCCGACAGGGGGTGTATGGCTACACCTTC	CASSRQGVYGYTF	TRBD1	TRBJ1-2	TRBV19	.
TGCGCCAGCAGGACAGGGGTTGGCGAGCAGTACTTC	CASRTGVGEQYF	TRBD1	TRBJ2-7	TRBV5-1	once
TGTGCCAGCAGCTTAGCGGGGCTCGCTAATGAAAAACTGTTTTTT	CASSLAGLANEKLFF	.	TRBJ1-4	TRBV7-2	few
TGTGCCAGTAGTATGAACGGACAGGGGACCTATGGCTACACCTTC	CASSMNGQGTYGYTF	TRBD1	TRBJ1-2	TRBV19	.
TGTGCCAGCTCACCTAGGGGGTGGACTGAAGCTTTCTTT	CASSPRGWTEAFF	.	TRBJ1-1	TRBV18	.
TGCGCCAGCAGTGAGTCTAGCGGGAGAGATGAGCAGTTCTTC	CASSESSGRDEQFF	TRBD2	TRBJ2-1	TRBV10-2	.
TGTGCCAGCAGCCTCAGGACAGTTGGGGCGGAGACCCAGTACTTC	CASSLRTVGAETQYF	.	TRBJ2-5	TRBV7-6	.
TGTGCCAGCAGCGTAGGACCGAGCGGATCAGGAGAGCAGTACTTC	CASSVGPSGSGEQYF	.	TRBJ2-7	TRBV9	.
TGTGCCAGCAGCCATCTCCGGGACTATTACAATGAGCAGTTCTTC	CASSHLRDYYNEQFF	TRBD2	TRBJ2-1	TRBV5-4	.
TGTGCCAGCGGCGTAGCGGGAGGTGGGAACGAGCAGTACTTC	CASGVAGGGNEQYF	TRBD2	TRBJ2-7	TRBV7-9	.
TGCGCCAGCAGCCCGTCCCCTACTGCGGGTAACCCAGATACGCAGTATTTT	CASSPSPTAGNPDTQYF	.	TRBJ2-3	TRBV4-1	.
TGTGCCAGCAGCCAAGGACTCCAATGGAACTACGAGCAGTACTTC	CASSQGLQWNYEQYF	.	TRBJ2-7	TRBV14	.
TGTGCCAGTAATCGGGACACCTACACTGAAGCTTTCTTT	CASNRDTYTEAFF	.	TRBJ1-1	TRBV19	.
TGTGCCAGCTCATCTAGAGGACTAGCGGAACCCTACGAGCAGTACTTC	CASSSRGLAEPYEQYF	TRBD2	TRBJ2-7	TRBV18	.
TGCGCCAGCAGTGAGTCAGGACAAACCTACGAGCAGTACTTC	CASSESGQTYEQYF	.	TRBJ2-7	TRBV10-1	.
TGTGCCAGCAGCGGCGGGGGGAAGCGGGTAATGGATGAAAAACTGTTTTTT	CASSGGGKRVMDEKLFF	.	TRBJ1-4	TRBV3-1/TRBV3-2	.